This is a list of T cell receptor beta chains from one sample in a study of pediatric ulcerative colitis. Produced via immunoSEQ multiplex PCR; TCRdb's table is partial and in-frame only. Of about 40,000 clones listed, 60% to 75% are singletons. Sequenced material: gut tissue. These receptors originate from a boy younger than 18 with severe ulcerative colitis. Each CDR3 is given with its conserved first and last residue. A D gene is named only where the DNA matches it firmly. Rows may omit the clone size; those that give it use once, few, many or a size class.

J gene | clone size | D gene | V gene | CDR3 protein | CDR3 DNA
TRBJ1-1 | . | . | TRBV20-1 | CSARTGFEAFF | TGCAGTGCTAGAACAGGGTTCGAAGCTTTCTTT
TRBJ2-3 | . | TRBD1 | TRBV11-2 | CASSRGRQGTVGGTDTQYF | TGTGCCAGCAGCAGGGGGAGACAGGGAACCGTGGGGGGCACAGATACGCAGTATTTT
TRBJ1-6 | few | TRBD1 | TRBV4-1 | CASRRTGTASEFSPLHF | TGCGCCAGCAGACGCACCGGGACAGCCTCAGAATTTTCACCCCTCCACTTT
TRBJ2-7 | . | . | TRBV6-1 | CASNKWGGYHEQYF | TGTGCCAGCAACAAGTGGGGGGGCTACCACGAGCAGTACTTC
TRBJ2-3 | few | . | TRBV7-3 | CASSVNPADTQYF | TGTGCCAGCAGCGTAAACCCCGCGGATACGCAGTATTTT
TRBJ1-2 | few | . | TRBV6-6 | CASSTRTGINYGYTF | TGTGCCAGCAGTACTCGGACGGGGATAAACTATGGCTACACCTTC
TRBJ1-6 | . | TRBD1 | TRBV5-6 | CASSWDRGSNSPLHF | TGTGCCAGCAGCTGGGACAGGGGATCCAATTCACCCCTCCACTTT
TRBJ1-2 | . | TRBD1 | TRBV5-1 | CASSWGTGDYGYTF | TGCGCCAGCAGCTGGGGGACAGGGGACTATGGCTACACCTTC
TRBJ1-2 | . | . | TRBV28 | CASSSLQGHTF | TGTGCCAGCAGTTCCCTACAGGGTCACACCTTC
TRBJ2-5 | . | . | TRBV4-1 | CASSQDWTAQETQYF | TGCGCCAGCAGCCAAGATTGGACAGCTCAAGAGACCCAGTACTTC
TRBJ1-2 | . | . | TRBV6-5 | CASSYQGNYGYTF | TGTGCCAGCAGTTACCAGGGAAACTATGGCTACACCTTC
TRBJ1-1 | . | TRBD1 | TRBV7-9 | CASSFFWRDRRNTEAFF | TGTGCCAGCAGCTTTTTTTGGCGGGACAGGCGCAACACTGAAGCTTTCTTT
TRBJ1-1 | . | . | TRBV19 | CASSIVGLNTEAFF | TGTGCCAGTAGTATCGTTGGCTTGAACACTGAAGCTTTCTTT
TRBJ1-2 | few | TRBD1 | TRBV6-1 | CASTRQGFYGYTF | TGTGCCAGCACCCGACAGGGGTTCTATGGCTACACCTTC
TRBJ2-7 | . | . | TRBV7-3 | CASSEGSGGSVEQYF | TGTGCCAGCAGCGAAGGATCTGGGGGCTCGGTAGAGCAGTACTTC
TRBJ1-5 | . | TRBD1 | TRBV7-2 | CASSLETGALNQPQHF | TGTGCCAGCAGCTTAGAGACAGGGGCCCTCAATCAGCCCCAGCATTTT
TRBJ1-1 | . | TRBD1 | TRBV5-1 | CASQEGASPDTEAFF | TGCGCCAGTCAGGAGGGGGCCTCCCCCGACACTGAAGCTTTCTTT
TRBJ1-3 | . | TRBD1 | TRBV7-9 | CASSATGGNTIYF | TGTGCCAGCAGCGCGACAGGGGGAAACACCATATATTTT
TRBJ1-1 | once | TRBD1 | TRBV7-2 | CASSLAGQGAGTEAFF | TGTGCCAGCAGCTTAGCAGGACAGGGGGCGGGCACTGAAGCTTTCTTT
TRBJ2-6 | . | . | TRBV5-1 | CASSLANSGANVLTF | TGCGCCAGCAGCTTGGCTAACTCTGGGGCCAACGTCCTGACTTTC
TRBJ2-7 | . | . | TRBV28 | CASSFWDGAYEQYF | TGTGCCAGCAGTTTTTGGGACGGGGCCTACGAGCAGTACTTC
TRBJ1-1 | few | . | TRBV30 | CAWSPFGTEAFF | TGTGCCTGGAGTCCTTTTGGGACTGAAGCTTTCTTT
TRBJ2-1 | few | . | TRBV5-4 | CASSFRDTDEQFF | TGTGCCAGCAGCTTCCGGGACACCGATGAGCAGTTCTTC
TRBJ1-2 | . | TRBD1 | TRBV12-5 | CASGSDRFLGGYTF | TGTGCTAGTGGTTCGGACAGGTTCTTAGGGGGCTACACCTTC
TRBJ2-1 | medium-sized | TRBD1 | TRBV9 | CASSPGQGSYNEQFF | TGTGCCAGCAGCCCCGGACAGGGTTCCTACAATGAGCAGTTCTTC
TRBJ1-5 | . | . | TRBV19 | CASSVTLGDQPQHF | TGTGCCAGTAGTGTCACTCTCGGGGATCAGCCCCAGCATTTT
TRBJ2-7 | few | . | TRBV27 | CASSPPSSYEQYF | TGTGCCAGCAGTCCTCCGAGCTCCTACGAGCAGTACTTC
TRBJ2-5 | . | . | TRBV9 | CASSPSWIGVQETQYF | TGTGCCAGCAGCCCCAGTTGGATAGGTGTTCAAGAGACCCAGTACTTC
TRBJ1-3 | . | . | TRBV6-5 | CASSYLQGSGNTIYF | TGTGCCAGCAGTTACCTTCAGGGTTCTGGAAACACCATATATTTT
TRBJ2-6 | . | . | TRBV5-5 | CASSLVPLAGANVLTF | TGTGCCAGCAGCTTGGTACCCTTGGCTGGGGCCAACGTCCTGACTTTC
TRBJ2-1 | few | . | TRBV5-4 | CASSLPGSSYNEQFF | TGTGCCAGCAGCCTTCCAGGAAGCTCCTACAATGAGCAGTTCTTC
TRBJ2-1 | few | . | TRBV30 | CAWSALRGEQFF | TGTGCCTGGAGTGCCCTTCGAGGTGAGCAGTTCTTC
TRBJ2-5 | few | . | TRBV4-1 | CASSQDTGWETQYF | TGCGCCAGCAGCCAAGATACCGGGTGGGAGACCCAGTACTTC
TRBJ1-2 | once | TRBD1 | TRBV5-4 | CASSNAGQSYGYTF | TGTGCCAGCAGCAACGCGGGACAGAGCTATGGCTACACCTTC
TRBJ2-2 | . | . | TRBV29-1 | CSVEDRRTANTGELFF | TGCAGCGTTGAAGATCGTCGGACCGCGAACACCGGGGAGCTGTTTTTT
TRBJ1-1 | . | . | TRBV5-1 | CASSLEGIRYTEAFF | TGCGCCAGCAGCCTGGAGGGGATTAGGTACACTGAAGCTTTCTTT
TRBJ2-2 | . | . | TRBV28 | CASASGAGIGSGELFF | TGTGCCTCAGCAAGTGGGGCAGGGATAGGGTCCGGGGAGCTGTTTTTT
TRBJ1-2 | . | TRBD1 | TRBV9 | CASSVEGAPYGYTF | TGTGCCAGCAGCGTAGAGGGGGCCCCCTATGGCTACACCTTC
TRBJ1-1 | . | . | TRBV30 | CASFRDSEAFF | TGTGCCTCCTTTAGGGACTCTGAAGCTTTCTTT
TRBJ2-7 | . | TRBD2 | TRBV5-4 | CASSLATSGGFYKQYF | TGTGCCAGCAGCTTGGCAACTAGCGGGGGGTTTTACAAGCAGTACTTC
TRBJ2-2 | . | . | TRBV5-4 | CASSLAQGRTGELFF | TGTGCCAGCAGCTTGGCTCAGGGCCGGACCGGGGAGCTGTTTTTT
TRBJ2-3 | once | TRBD1 | TRBV2 | CASTEDRGRGTDTQYF | TGTGCCAGCACGGAGGACAGGGGGCGCGGCACAGATACGCAGTATTTT
TRBJ2-6 | . | . | TRBV4-2 | CASSQLGAFSGSGANVLTF | TGTGCCAGCAGCCAATTGGGGGCCTTTAGTGGGTCCGGGGCCAACGTCCTGACTTTC
TRBJ2-7 | . | . | TRBV11-2 | CASSLEGTYEQYF | TGTGCCAGCAGCTTAGAGGGGACCTACGAGCAGTACTTC